These T cell receptor beta chains were read from a single sample in a study of identical twins. TCRdb reanalysed the 5' RACE reads using MiXCR and keeps one entry per CDR3 protein. The repertoire has under 300,000 distinct CDR3 sequences, about 8.3% of them found once; the top ten carry around 3%. The sample was also reused in another study, on yellow fever vaccine responses in identical twins.

Source material: CD8+ T cells sorted from blood. These receptors came from a woman aged 18 to 35 in good health. CDR3s include the opening cysteine and the closing phenylalanine or tryptophan. A D gene is named only where the DNA matches it firmly. Clone size, where shown, is once, few, many, or a class for clones that have expanded.

J gene: TRBJ1-2; V gene: TRBV12-3/TRBV12-4; clone size: few; D gene: NA; CDR3 DNA: TGTGCCAGCAGTTTGGGCGCGACACGGCCTGAAGGCTACACCTTC; CDR3 protein: CASSLGATRPEGYTF
J gene: TRBJ2-2; V gene: TRBV12-3/TRBV12-4; clone size: many; D gene: NA; CDR3 DNA: TGTGCCAGCAGGGACCACGCCTCGAACACCGGGGAGCTGTTTTTT; CDR3 protein: CASRDHASNTGELFF
J gene: TRBJ2-2; V gene: TRBV12-3/TRBV12-4; clone size: many; D gene: TRBD2; CDR3 DNA: TGTGCCAGCAGCCGGGGGGGCCGGGAGCTGTTTTTT; CDR3 protein: CASSRGGRELFF
J gene: TRBJ2-5; V gene: TRBV11-2; clone size: NA; D gene: NA; CDR3 DNA: TGTGCCAGCAGCCCGGACGGACATTGGGAGACCCAGTACTTC; CDR3 protein: CASSPDGHWETQYF
J gene: TRBJ2-7; V gene: TRBV4-3; clone size: many; D gene: NA; CDR3 DNA: TGCGCCAGCAGCCAAGACAGACCCTACGAGCAGTACTTC; CDR3 protein: CASSQDRPYEQYF
J gene: TRBJ2-5; V gene: TRBV4-3; clone size: NA; D gene: TRBD2; CDR3 DNA: TGCGCCAGCAGCCAAGATTTGGGGCCTAGCGGGGAACAAGAGACCCAGTACTTC; CDR3 protein: CASSQDLGPSGEQETQYF
J gene: TRBJ2-3; V gene: TRBV5-1; clone size: NA; D gene: NA; CDR3 DNA: TGCGCCAGCAGCCTTACGATCGGGGGTAGGACAGATACGCAGTATTTT; CDR3 protein: CASSLTIGGRTDTQYF
J gene: TRBJ2-1; V gene: TRBV9; clone size: few; D gene: TRBD1; CDR3 DNA: TGTGCCAGCAACCGGGACAGAAACTACAATGAGCAGTTCTTC; CDR3 protein: CASNRDRNYNEQFF
J gene: TRBJ2-2; V gene: TRBV6-6; clone size: NA; D gene: NA; CDR3 DNA: TGTGCCACCTATTTTGCCGGGGAGCTGTTTTTT; CDR3 protein: CATYFAGELFF
J gene: TRBJ1-2; V gene: TRBV7-9; clone size: many; D gene: NA; CDR3 DNA: TGTGCCAGCAGCCCCACGACGGCGAACTATGGCTACACCTTC; CDR3 protein: CASSPTTANYGYTF
J gene: TRBJ2-7; V gene: TRBV21-1; clone size: NA; D gene: NA; CDR3 DNA: TGTGCCAGCAGCCAAGTGGGGACAGTGGACTACGAGCAGTACTTC; CDR3 protein: CASSQVGTVDYEQYF
J gene: TRBJ2-1; V gene: TRBV6-1; clone size: few; D gene: TRBD1; CDR3 DNA: TGTGCCAGCAGTGGTCTGACAGGGGCCGAATACAATGAGCAGTTCTTC; CDR3 protein: CASSGLTGAEYNEQFF
J gene: TRBJ2-7; V gene: TRBV19; clone size: few; D gene: NA; CDR3 DNA: TGTGCCAGTAGTATAGGTCAGGACGAGCAGTACTTC; CDR3 protein: CASSIGQDEQYF
J gene: TRBJ2-7; V gene: TRBV20-1; clone size: few; D gene: NA; CDR3 DNA: TGCAGTGCTAGACAGTTAGGGGTCTACGAGCAGTACTTC; CDR3 protein: CSARQLGVYEQYF
J gene: TRBJ2-7; V gene: TRBV29-1; clone size: NA; D gene: TRBD2; CDR3 DNA: TGCAGCGTGAAGGGACTAGCCTACGAGCAGTACTTC; CDR3 protein: CSVKGLAYEQYF
J gene: TRBJ2-7; V gene: TRBV7-9; clone size: many; D gene: NA; CDR3 DNA: TGTGCCAGCAGCTTAGCGCTGGGGGAACGCGAGCAGTACTTC; CDR3 protein: CASSLALGEREQYF
J gene: TRBJ2-3; V gene: TRBV5-1; clone size: few; D gene: NA; CDR3 DNA: TGCGCCAGCAGCTTGGCGGGCCCCACGGAAGGGGATACGCAGTATTTT; CDR3 protein: CASSLAGPTEGDTQYF
J gene: TRBJ2-2; V gene: TRBV29-1; clone size: NA; D gene: NA; CDR3 DNA: TGCAGCGTTATGGAATCCACCGGGGAGCTGTTTTTT; CDR3 protein: CSVMESTGELFF
J gene: TRBJ2-7; V gene: TRBV6-1; clone size: NA; D gene: NA; CDR3 DNA: TGTGCCAGCAGTACACGGGACTCCCTGTTCCCCTACGAGCAGTACTTC; CDR3 protein: CASSTRDSLFPYEQYF
J gene: TRBJ2-3; V gene: TRBV7-9; clone size: NA; D gene: NA; CDR3 DNA: TGTGCCAGCAGCTTGTCCGGGGCTGGTAGCACAGATACGCAGTATTTT; CDR3 protein: CASSLSGAGSTDTQYF
J gene: TRBJ2-7; V gene: TRBV7-9; clone size: few; D gene: TRBD2; CDR3 DNA: TGTGCCAGCAGCTCTTGGACTAGCGGGAGCAGGGACTACGAGCAGTACTTC; CDR3 protein: CASSSWTSGSRDYEQYF
J gene: TRBJ2-3; V gene: TRBV24-1; clone size: many; D gene: NA; CDR3 DNA: TGTGCCACCAGTGACCTGGACGGGCCAGATACGCAGTATTTT; CDR3 protein: CATSDLDGPDTQYF
J gene: TRBJ1-1; V gene: TRBV28; clone size: NA; D gene: NA; CDR3 DNA: TGTGCCAGCAGTTTCTCTGACTCCGGGAAATGGTCCACTGAAGCTTTCTTT; CDR3 protein: CASSFSDSGKWSTEAFF
J gene: TRBJ2-1; V gene: TRBV11-2; clone size: few; D gene: NA; CDR3 DNA: TGTGCCAGCAGCTTAGAAGCTCCCCACACCTCCTACAATGAGCAGTTCTTC; CDR3 protein: CASSLEAPHTSYNEQFF
J gene: TRBJ2-3; V gene: TRBV11-2; clone size: NA; D gene: TRBD2; CDR3 DNA: TGTGCCAGCAGCACACCGGGACTAGCGGGAGGCCCTAACACAGATACGCAGTATTTT; CDR3 protein: CASSTPGLAGGPNTDTQYF
J gene: TRBJ2-5; V gene: TRBV2; clone size: few; D gene: NA; CDR3 DNA: TGTGCCAGCGGGGCCGGGGAGACCCAGTACTTC; CDR3 protein: CASGAGETQYF
J gene: TRBJ1-1; V gene: TRBV12-3/TRBV12-4; clone size: many; D gene: TRBD1; CDR3 DNA: TGTGCCAGCAGCCCAGAGGACAGGAGAAACACTGAAGCTTTCTTT; CDR3 protein: CASSPEDRRNTEAFF